One and the same sample provided the 23 T cell receptor beta chains below, sequenced in a study of blood T cell repertoires in COVID-19 (dated by TCRdb to about 2020). The library was prepared using the immunoSEQ multiplex PCR assay. The table comes from immuneACCESS by way of TCRdb, which keeps in-frame sequences with V and J called. Part of the clones is missing from these tables; in studies checked, under half for an unresolved V gene and the rest for unknown reasons. The table for this sample lists about 300,000 clones; 85% to 90% of them were counted only once. Less than 3% of the sample is taken by the ten largest. Sequenced material: PBMCs or T cells enriched from blood (not recorded which). The receptors were gathered from a woman in her fifties or sixties who had been exposed to COVID-19.

There are a few counts of this clone. The gene calls are TRBV28 and TRBJ2-7; TRBD2 matches 9 bases. V was clipped by 7 bases and J by 0 bases; unmatched bases: 19. The CDR3 totals 19 residues. The germline V gene encodes CDR1 MDHEN and CDR2 SYDVKM. CDR3 region: CASTRKWGSGSIRSYEQYF. CDR3 bases: TGTGCCAGCACTCGAAAATGGGGTAGCGGGAGTATACGCTCCTACGAGCAGTACTTC.

The J gene is TRBJ1-5, the V gene TRBV25-1, with TRBD1 matching over 7 bases. V lost 8 bases to trimming and J lost 1 base; unmatched junction nucleotides: 14. CDR1 is MGHDK, CDR2 SYGVNS, per germline. CDR3 length equals 17 residues. The CDR3 sequence: CASPSPGGPVSNQPQHF. The CDR3 DNA sequence: TGTGCCAGCCCTTCCCCAGGGGGGCCGGTAAGCAATCAGCCCCAGCATTTT.

The rearrangement joins TRBV19 to TRBJ1-4; 8 bases line up with TRBD1. The junction had 9 bases not matched to a gene; V was cut back by 7 bases and J by 5 bases. The CDR3 is 15 residues long. CDR1 is LNHDA, CDR2 SQIVND, per germline (reference sequence). The CDR3 protein is CASKITGGRNEKLFF. The CDR3 DNA sequence: TGTGCCAGTAAAATAACAGGGGGGCGGAATGAAAAACTGTTTTTT.

The chain employs TRBV7-2 and TRBJ2-3; 10 bases are a match to TRBD2. The J segment lost 0 bases and the V segment lost 4 bases, leaving 7 bases of the junction unmatched. The germline gives CDR1 SGHTA, CDR2 FQGNSA. CDR3 length equals 17 residues. CDR3 coding DNA: TGTGCCAGCAGCTACCCCGGGACTAGCGTAAGCACAGATACGCAGTATTTT. It translates to CASSYPGTSVSTDTQYF.

The V gene is TRBV10-3, the J gene TRBJ1-5, with TRBD1 as a possible D gene (6 bases). CDR1 ENHRY and CDR2 SYGVKD come from the germline V gene. CDR3 length: 15 amino acids. Deletions cut 6 bases from V and 0 bases from J, with 12 bases between. The CDR3 DNA follows: TGTGCCATCAGCGGGTCAGGGGTTAGCAATCAGCCCCAGCATTTT. It is translated as CAISGSGVSNQPQHF.

The rearrangement joins TRBV19 to TRBJ1-2; 10 bases line up with TRBD1. Germline loops: CDR1 LNHDA, CDR2 SQIVND (reference sequence). The junction had 6 bases not matched to a gene; V was cut back by 4 bases and J by 1 base. The CDR3 contains 16 residues. The CDR3 region is CASSRGGQGSNYGYTF. CDR3 nucleotide sequence: TGTGCCAGTAGTAGAGGGGGACAGGGGAGTAACTATGGCTACACCTTC.

The chain uses TRBV28 and TRBJ2-7, with a possible D match to TRBD2 (6 bases). V was shortened by 6 bases and J by 0 bases, with 21 bases between the two germline ends. Germline assignment: CDR1 MDHEN and CDR2 SYDVKM. The CDR3 has 17 residues. The CDR3 DNA sequence: TGTGCCAGCAGGAACCCCGGTGGGGGACTGATCTCCTACGAGCAGTACTTC. Translated: CASRNPGGGLISYEQYF.

The rearrangement joins TRBV6-5 to TRBJ1-1; 8 bases fit TRBD1. Per the germline V gene, CDR1 is MNHEY and CDR2 is SVGAGI. J lost 6 bases, V lost 5 bases, and 2 bases had no gene match. This CDR3 spans 12 amino acids. CDR3 in DNA: TGTGCCAGCAGTACACAGGGGGCTGAAGCTTTCTTT. Translation gives CASSTQGAEAFF.

This clone was detected only once. The chain couples TRBV9 to TRBJ1-4, with 9 positions matching TRBD1. Germline assignment: CDR1 SGDLS and CDR2 YYNGEE. The V and J ends lost 4 bases and 3 bases, in that order; junction bases with no gene match: 19. The CDR3 runs 20 residues. CDR3 amino acids: CASSIRAGDREKVANEKLFF. CDR3 DNA: TGTGCCAGCAGCATCCGCGCTGGGGACAGGGAAAAGGTTGCTAATGAAAAACTGTTTTTT. The whole variable domain, remainder taken from reference TRBV9 and TRBJ1-4, is DSGVTQTPKHLITATGQRVTLRCSPRSGDLSVYWYQQSLDQGLQFLIQYYNGEERAKGNILERFSAQQFPDLHSELNLSSLELGDSALYFCASSIRAGDREKVANEKLFFGSGTQLSVL.

This clone has only a few counts. V usage is TRBV3-1 (or the pseudogene TRBV3-2) and J usage is TRBJ1-1, with 10 bases aligning to TRBD1. This CDR3 has 14 amino acids. V dropped 4 bases and J dropped 4; count of bases not matched to a gene: 3. The germline V gene has CDR1 LGHDT and CDR2 YNNKEL (reference sequence). CDR3 coding DNA: TGTGCCAGCAGCCCCGACAGGGGGCTCACTGAAGCTTTCTTT. The encoded protein is CASSPDRGLTEAFF.

V usage is TRBV5-1 and J usage is TRBJ2-1; D is perhaps TRBD2 (5 bases). V shed 5 bases and J shed 3 bases, with 12 bases lying between them. CDR1 is SGHRS and CDR2 is YFSETQ in the germline V gene. There are 14 residues in the CDR3. As DNA, the CDR3 is TGCGCCAGCAGACCAGCGGAGCTCTACAATGAGCAGTTCTTC. Translated: CASRPAELYNEQFF.

The table lists this clone with a count of one. The chain links TRBV9 to TRBJ1-6, with 7 bases fitting TRBD1. V lost 3 bases to trimming and J lost 5 bases; unmatched junction nucleotides: 5. CDR1 is SGDLS, CDR2 YYNGEE, per germline. The length of the CDR3 is 15 residues. The CDR3 protein is CASSASGQDNSPLHF. The CDR3 DNA reads TGTGCCAGCAGCGCCTCCGGACAGGATAATTCACCCCTCCACTTT. The variable domain in full, completed from reference TRBV9 and TRBJ1-6, reads DSGVTQTPKHLITATGQRVTLRCSPRSGDLSVYWYQQSLDQGLQFLIQYYNGEERAKGNILERFSAQQFPDLHSELNLSSLELGDSALYFCASSASGQDNSPLHFGNGTRLTVT.

The table lists this clone with a count of one. The genes are TRBV19 and TRBJ1-5; 8 positions agree with TRBD1. The CDR3 length is 14 residues. Germline loops: CDR1 LNHDA, CDR2 SQIVND (reference sequence). J lost 6 bases, V lost 1 base, and 2 bases had no gene match. The CDR3 reads CASSIVTGAQPQHF. CDR3 nucleotides: TGTGCCAGTAGTATAGTGACAGGGGCTCAGCCCCAGCATTTT.

The gene calls are TRBV9 and TRBJ2-3; D may be TRBD1 (5 bases). CDR1 SGDLS and CDR2 YYNGEE come from the germline V gene. This CDR3 is built from 15 residues. The ends were cut back, 0 bases at V and 2 bases at J, with 10 bases in the middle. In DNA, the CDR3 is TGTGCCAGCAGCGTAGGGGGCAGACCCACAGATACGCAGTATTTT. Translating gives CASSVGGRPTDTQYF.

V usage is TRBV3-1 (or the pseudogene TRBV3-2) and J usage is TRBJ2-7; 7 bases are shared with TRBD2. The CDR3 runs to 14 residues. V shed 1 base and J 10 bases; nucleotides not matched to a gene: 10. Germline CDR1 and CDR2: LGHDT and YNNKEL (reference sequence). In DNA form, the CDR3 reads TGTGCCAGCAGCCAAGGTACTTGGGAGGGCCTTCAGTACTTC. Translating gives CASSQGTWEGLQYF.

The chain uses TRBV5-4 and TRBJ2-7; D possibly corresponds to TRBD1 (6 bases). The CDR3 is 15 residues long. Trimming shortened V by 0 bases and J by 4 bases, and 14 bases separated the two germline ends. Germline V CDR1 and CDR2: SGHNT, YYREEE (reference sequence). CDR3: CASSLEAGAKYEQYF. DNA for the CDR3: TGTGCCAGCAGCTTGGAGGCAGGGGCAAAGTACGAGCAGTACTTC.

V is TRBV19 and J is TRBJ2-7; TRBD1 matches at 10 bases. Per germline, CDR1 LNHDA and CDR2 SQIVND (reference sequence). V shed 4 bases and J 0 bases; nucleotides not matched to a gene: 3. CDR3 size: 15 residues. This CDR3 is CASSTGTGASYEQYF. In nucleotides, the CDR3 is TGTGCCAGTAGTACCGGGACAGGGGCCTCCTACGAGCAGTACTTC.

The V gene is TRBV9, the J gene TRBJ1-4; no definite D call. Trimming cost V 4 bases and J 0 bases, with 13 bases left between them. The CDR3 is 16 amino acids. Germline V gene data show CDR1 as SGDLS and CDR2 as YYNGEE. In DNA, the CDR3 is TGTGCCAGCAGCTTAGACGGCGGTGCAACTAATGAAAAACTGTTTTTT. Translation: CASSLDGGATNEKLFF.

This chain links TRBV6-5 with TRBJ2-1; 12 nucleotides line up with TRBD2. V dropped 5 bases and J dropped 9; count of bases not matched to a gene: 8. This CDR3 is 15 amino acids long. CDR1 is MNHEY and CDR2 is SVGAGI in the germline V gene. The CDR3 DNA follows: TGTGCCAGCAGTCACGGACTAGCGGGGCGGCTTGAGCAGTTCTTC. It encodes CASSHGLAGRLEQFF.

The chain carries TRBV27 and TRBJ2-3, with D possibly TRBD2 on 7 matching bases. Between the trimmed V and J ends, which lost 3 bases and 4 bases, there was a span of 11 bases. The CDR3 is 14 amino acids. Germline loops: CDR1 MNHEY, CDR2 SMNVEV (reference sequence). CDR3 sequence: CASSFGGAPDTQYF. The CDR3 nucleotides are TGTGCCAGCAGTTTTGGGGGGGCTCCAGATACGCAGTATTTT.

The chain uses TRBV29-1 and TRBJ1-1, with a tentative D call TRBD1 (6 bases). Germline loops: CDR1 SQVTM, CDR2 ANQGSEA. The CDR3 is 15 residues long. The ends were cut back, 3 bases at V and 4 bases at J, with 18 bases in the middle. The CDR3 DNA is TGCAGCGTTGACTCACAGGAAGGGGGAAGCACTGAAGCTTTCTTT. Amino acids: CSVDSQEGGSTEAFF.

The chain links TRBV6-1 to TRBJ1-5; a possible D gene is TRBD1 (5 bases). This CDR3 region has 17 residues. V lost 0 bases, J lost 1 base, and 13 bases lay in between. Looked up from germline, CDR1 is MNHNS and CDR2 is SASEGT. This CDR3 is CASSEAKGVGSNQPQHF. As DNA, the CDR3 is TGTGCCAGCAGTGAAGCGAAAGGGGTGGGGAGCAATCAGCCCCAGCATTTT.

In regard to this clone: The same CDR3 can be traced to other DNA sequences in this sample. This chain links TRBV19 with TRBJ2-7; 7 bases map to TRBD2. This CDR3 has 12 residues. Germline V gives CDR1 LNHDA, CDR2 SQIVND (reference sequence). The junction had 0 bases not matched to a gene; V was cut back by 1 base and J by 6 bases. For the CDR3, the DNA is TGTGCCAGTAGTATAGGCGGGGGCGAGCAGTACTTC. Protein product: CASSIGGGEQYF.